What follows are 28 T cell receptor beta chains derived from one specimen sequenced in a study of response to subunit inactivated influenza vaccine. TCRdb reprocessed the RT-PCR reads via MiXCR and lists one record per CDR3 protein. The sample includes 650,000 or so distinct CDR3 sequences, approximately 15% of them seen just once. Source: PBMCs from blood, taken 14 to 15 days before vaccination. The receptors originated from a man aged 50 to 60 who received an inactivated influenza vaccine.

This clonotype appeared a few times. The chain couples TRBV12-3 or TRBV12-4 to TRBJ2-2; 11 nucleotides line up with TRBD2. V was clipped by 4 bases and J by 5 bases; unmatched bases: 9. The CDR3 is 17 amino acids. The CDR3 is CASSWVSGRAVTGELFF. The CDR3 DNA is TGTGCCAGCAGTTGGGTTAGCGGGAGGGCCGTTACCGGGGAGCTGTTTTTT.

A few counts support this clonotype. The rearrangement links TRBV7-2 to TRBJ2-7, with a possible D match to TRBD2 (5 bases). Germline V gives CDR1 SGHTA, CDR2 FQGNSA. The CDR3 runs 17 residues. V was trimmed by 3 bases and J by 2 bases, leaving 20 bases between them. The CDR3 DNA is TGTGCCAGCAGCTTTCCCTCGGGGAAGCCCGGCCCCTACGAGCAGTACTTC. It codes for CASSFPSGKPGPYEQYF.

The J gene is TRBJ2-1, the V gene TRBV29-1; 12 bases match TRBD2. V lost 4 bases, J lost 9 bases, and 4 bases stayed unmatched. The V gene's germline CDR1 is SQVTM and CDR2 ANQGSEA. This CDR3 is 13 amino acids long. The CDR3 protein is CSVAGLAGSEQFF. The DNA of the CDR3 is TGCAGCGTTGCTGGACTAGCGGGAAGTGAGCAGTTCTTC.

The CDR3 DNA reads TGTGCCAGCAGCTTCGGGCGGGGGCCACCTTCCTACGAGCAGTACTTC. It encodes CASSFGRGPPSYEQYF. The chain couples TRBV5-4 to TRBJ2-7; tentative D call: TRBD2 (7 bases). Germline V gene sequence: CDR1 SGHNT, CDR2 YYREEE (reference sequence). V lost 2 bases and J lost 1, with 16 bases in between. The CDR3 covers 16 residues.

This chain joins TRBV24-1 and TRBJ2-2; no clear D gene. The CDR3 loop spans 14 amino acids. Trimming pared 4 bases from V and 6 bases from J, leaving 11 bases between. Looked up from germline, CDR1 is KGHDR and CDR2 is SFDVKD. This CDR3 is CATSDSDHPGELFF. CDR3 sequence (DNA): TGTGCCACCAGTGACTCGGACCATCCCGGGGAGCTGTTTTTT.

This clonotype was found a few times. The chain combines TRBV12-3 or TRBV12-4 with TRBJ2-1; perhaps D is TRBD1 or TRBD2 (6 bases each). Trimming stripped 4 bases from V and 3 bases from J, with 13 bases between. The CDR3 has 15 amino acids. The DNA of the CDR3 is TGTGCCAGCAGTTCCACGGGGGCCGTCTACAATGAGCAGTTCTTC. It codes for CASSSTGAVYNEQFF.

This clonotype was detected many times. V is TRBV30 and J is TRBJ2-7, with a possible D match to TRBD1 (8 bases). V shed 6 bases and J shed 2 bases, with 23 bases lying between them. Germline V gene data show CDR1 as GTSNPN and CDR2 as SVGIG (reference sequence). This CDR3 spans 16 amino acids. For the CDR3, the DNA is TGTGCCTGCAACCCTACCAGCGGGACAGGTACCTACGAGCAGTACTTC. Protein product: CACNPTSGTGTYEQYF.

This clonotype was counted between two and nine times. The chain links TRBV28 to TRBJ2-7; 8 bases agree with TRBD1. Germline loops: CDR1 MDHEN, CDR2 SYDVKM. Germline trimming cut 6 bases from V and 3 bases from J; bases unmatched to any gene: 1. The CDR3 sequence is 12 residues long. CDR3: CASRQGDYEQYF. CDR3 sequence (DNA): TGTGCCAGCAGACAGGGGGACTACGAGCAGTACTTC.

This clonotype occurred many times. The chain combines TRBV5-1 with TRBJ2-3; 7 nucleotides line up with TRBD1. CDR3 size: 15 residues. The V gene's germline CDR1 is SGHRS and CDR2 YFSETQ. V lost 2 bases and J lost 1; bases outside the gene matches: 4. CDR3 nucleotide sequence: TGCGCCAGCAGCTTTGTAGGACAGGGCACAGATACGCAGTATTTT. It yields the protein CASSFVGQGTDTQYF.

This clonotype has ten or more counts. J is TRBJ2-3 and V is TRBV6-5, with 11 nucleotides matching TRBD2. The CDR3 has 20 residues. The V gene end was trimmed by 3 bases and the J gene end by 6 bases; junction bases not matched to a gene: 20. CDR1 is MNHEY, CDR2 SVGAGI, per germline. CDR3 region: CASSYDLATSGAPQADTQYF. The DNA of the CDR3 is TGTGCCAGCAGTTATGACCTGGCGACTAGCGGGGCTCCCCAGGCGGATACGCAGTATTTT.

This clonotype turned up a few times. The chain uses TRBV29-1 and TRBJ2-5; D is perhaps TRBD2 (6 bases). CDR3 size: 14 residues. Trimming removed 6 bases from V and 4 bases from J, with 18 bases in between. CDR1 and CDR2 (germline): SQVTM, ANQGSEA. The CDR3: CSVGDWGNRETQYF. CDR3 nucleotide sequence: TGCAGCGTGGGGGACTGGGGTAACCGAGAGACCCAGTACTTC.

This clonotype was observed a handful of times. The rearrangement links TRBV6-5 to TRBJ2-3, with unresolved D. Germline V lookup: CDR1 MNHEY, CDR2 SVGAGI. V lost 4 bases, J lost 2 bases, and 13 bases lay in between. The CDR3 extends over 15 amino acids. CDR3 protein: CASSFLGSDTDTQYF. CDR3 DNA sequence: TGTGCCAGCAGTTTCCTGGGCAGCGACACAGATACGCAGTATTTT.

A few counts support this clonotype. This rearrangement joins TRBV20-1 to TRBJ1-4, with TRBD1 matching 9 bases. Germline loops: CDR1 DFQATT, CDR2 SNEGSKA (reference sequence). This CDR3 spans 11 amino acids. J lost 11 bases, V lost 5 bases, and 3 bases had no gene match. This CDR3 is CSAPDRGKLFF. CDR3 coding DNA: TGCAGTGCTCCAGACAGGGGGAAACTGTTTTTT.

The sample holds many counts of this clonotype. The chain has TRBV28 and TRBJ1-1; 7 nucleotides agree with TRBD1. Germline V gene data show CDR1 as MDHEN and CDR2 as SYDVKM. V shed 5 bases, J shed 0 bases, and the junction held 6 bases outside the gene matches. CDR3 size: 15 residues. CDR3: CASSHGTAVNTEAFF. DNA of the CDR3: TGTGCCAGCAGTCATGGGACAGCCGTGAACACTGAAGCTTTCTTT.

There are a few counts of this clonotype. This chain joins TRBV4-2 and TRBJ1-2; no definite D call. V was clipped by 0 bases and J by 5 bases, with 10 bases between them. CDR3 size: 14 residues. CDR1 is LGHNA, CDR2 YNFKEQ, per germline. CDR3 amino acids: CASSQEEGGYGYTF. The DNA of the CDR3 is TGTGCCAGCAGCCAAGAGGAGGGAGGATATGGCTACACCTTC.

The chain combines TRBV29-1 with TRBJ1-1; perhaps TRBD1 as D (5 bases). This CDR3 has 15 residues. Germline CDR1 and CDR2: SQVTM and ANQGSEA. V was cut by 7 bases and J by 2 bases, with 20 bases left in between. The CDR3 nucleotides are TGCAGCGCCGGCCGAGGGGATCTGTTTAACACTGAAGCTTTCTTT. Translated: CSAGRGDLFNTEAFF.

The sample holds a few counts of this clonotype. This CDR3 is CASSAATSARETQYF. CDR3 DNA sequence: TGTGCCAGCAGTGCCGCTACCTCGGCTCGGGAGACCCAGTACTTC. The chain is built from TRBV12-3 or TRBV12-4 and TRBJ2-5, with D unresolved. The CDR3 length is 15 residues. Trimming removed 5 bases at V and 5 bases at J, with 18 bases between.

This clonotype was observed a few times. This rearrangement joins TRBV5-1 to TRBJ1-2, with 8 positions matching TRBD1. The germline V gene encodes CDR1 SGHRS and CDR2 YFSETQ. The CDR3 has 15 amino acids. V was pared by 0 bases and J by 4 bases, with 5 bases of the junction left unmatched. Here the CDR3 reads CASSLDTTGGYGYTF. The CDR3 DNA reads TGCGCCAGCAGCTTGGACACTACAGGGGGCTATGGCTACACCTTC.

The gene calls are TRBV10-3 and TRBJ2-5; 14 positions agree with TRBD2. CDR1 and CDR2 from the germline V gene are ENHRY and SYGVKD. Trimming cost V 8 bases and J 6 bases; bases outside gene matches: 5. The CDR3 spans 14 residues. In nucleotides, the CDR3 is TGTGCCATCCGTGGGACTAGCGGGAGTCAGACCCAGTACTTC. Translation gives CAIRGTSGSQTQYF.

Many counts were recorded for this clonotype. The gene calls are TRBV5-1 and TRBJ2-1, with 8 nucleotides matching TRBD1. Germline assignment: CDR1 SGHRS and CDR2 YFSETQ. Trimming at V came to 4 bases and at J to 5 bases, leaving 8 bases not matched to a gene. The CDR3 contains 15 residues. CDR3: CASSTPSTGDNEQFF. In DNA, the CDR3 is TGCGCCAGCAGCACGCCTTCGACAGGGGACAATGAGCAGTTCTTC.

This clonotype was detected many times. The chain joins TRBV12-3 or TRBV12-4 to TRBJ2-1; no clear D gene. The CDR3 is made up of 12 amino acids. V lost 3 bases, J lost 9 bases, and 9 bases lay in between. The CDR3 nucleotides are TGTGCCAGCAGTTTTCTTCCGGTTGAGCAGTTCTTC. It yields the protein CASSFLPVEQFF.

This clonotype came up a few times. This chain uses TRBV4-2 with TRBJ2-1; 9 bases align to TRBD2. The trim removed 0 bases at V and 10 bases at J, leaving 10 bases unmatched. In germline, CDR1 is LGHNA, CDR2 YNFKEQ. This CDR3 contains 16 residues. The CDR3 DNA sequence: TGTGCCAGCAGCCAAGAGGAATTAGCGGGAGAAAGGGAGCAGTTCTTC. This translates into CASSQEELAGEREQFF.

The CDR3 region has the DNA TGCAGCGTTGAAGATCAGGGGTTGGAGACCCAGTACTTC. As protein: CSVEDQGLETQYF. This chain joins TRBV29-1 and TRBJ2-5; TRBD1 is a possible D gene (6 bases). The germline V gene encodes CDR1 SQVTM and CDR2 ANQGSEA. CDR3 length equals 13 residues. V dropped 0 bases and J dropped 5 bases, with 10 bases sitting between them.

This clonotype has a handful of counts. J is TRBJ2-3 and V is TRBV5-1; maybe TRBD1 (6 bases). Trimming took 3 bases from V and 0 from J, leaving 20 bases between them. The germline gives CDR1 SGHRS, CDR2 YFSETQ. The CDR3 spans 18 residues. The CDR3 nucleotides read TGCGCCAGCAGCTCCACAGGGTACGCAAAACTCAGCACAGATACGCAGTATTTT. Amino acid sequence: CASSSTGYAKLSTDTQYF.

The V gene is TRBV7-2, the J gene TRBJ1-5, with a possible D match to TRBD1 (6 bases). The CDR3 has 15 residues. V lost 3 bases and J lost 5, with 14 bases in between. Germline V lookup: CDR1 SGHTA, CDR2 FQGNSA. CDR3 nucleotide sequence: TGTGCCAGCAGCTTCAGGGGCAGGCAGGATCAGCCCCAGCATTTT. Translating it yields CASSFRGRQDQPQHF.

This clonotype is a singleton in its sample. An end of the junction does not agree with germline; a read error may underlie this. The chain has TRBV4-3 and TRBJ2-3, with D unresolved. This CDR3 contains 14 residues. In germline, CDR1 is LGHNA, CDR2 YSLEER. The CDR3 DNA reads as TGCGCCAGCAGCCAAGGGGTTAGCAGAGATACGCAGTATTTT. Its translation is CASSQGVSRDTQYF.

This chain connects TRBV2 to TRBJ2-2; TRBD1 agrees at 8 bases. Germline CDR1 is SNHLY and CDR2 is FYNNEI. Trimming took 8 bases from V and 8 from J; bases not matched to a gene: 10. This CDR3 is 14 amino acids long. The CDR3 is CASLKAGGPGELFF. The CDR3 DNA follows: TGTGCCAGCCTGAAGGCAGGGGGCCCTGGGGAGCTGTTTTTT.

The sample holds many counts of this clonotype. The V and J genes are TRBV7-9 and TRBJ1-4; 9 nucleotides agree with TRBD1. Per germline, CDR1 SEHNR and CDR2 FQNEAQ (reference sequence). This CDR3 is built from 14 residues. V trimming: 4 bases; J trimming: 7 bases; junction bases outside the gene matches: 4. DNA of the CDR3: TGTGCCAGCAGCTCCAACAGGGGGCTTGAAAAACTGTTTTTT. It translates to CASSSNRGLEKLFF.